This TCR beta chain was identified in a study of blood T cell repertoires in COVID-19. There are 20 residues in the CDR3. Per germline, CDR1 LGHNA and CDR2 YNFKEQ. V lost 0 bases, J lost 7 bases, and 27 bases lay in between. Data came from immunoSEQ multiplex PCR; TCRdb stores just in-frame clones and leaves some out. Among fewer than 200,000 clones listed, around 83% were seen once. The sample taken for sequencing was peripheral blood. This clonotype was sampled from a woman in her fifties or sixties with COVID-19, enrolled during active disease. The chain carries TRBV4-2 and TRBJ2-2, with D possibly being TRBD1 (6 bases). The CDR3: CASSQDDGTGFFLNGGELFF. The CDR3 nucleotides read TGTGCCAGCAGCCAAGACGACGGTACAGGGTTTTTTCTTAACGGCGGGGAGCTGTTTTTT.